Only one count was recorded for the clone carrying this T cell receptor (beta chain). The data were taken from a study of blood T cell repertoires in COVID-19. Overall study context: T cells, B-cell-depleted T cells, or PBMCs supplied cDNA or gDNA.

Sequencing used immunoSEQ multiplex PCR; TCRdb keeps in-frame clones, though not all of them. The sample consists of about 67,000 clones, just under 80% of them appearing once. This CDR3 is 16 amino acids long. The trim removed 6 bases at V and 7 bases at J, leaving 15 bases unmatched. The germline V gene has CDR1 MDHEN and CDR2 SYDVKM. The sample consisted of peripheral blood. The chain joins TRBV28 to TRBJ2-1, with TRBD1 identical over 7 bases. The clonotype was recovered from a woman aged 55-75 years with acute or convalescent COVID-19. CDR3 in amino acids: CASSQRGGASTNEQFF. DNA for the CDR3: TGTGCCAGCAGCCAAAGAGGGGGCGCCTCGACGAATGAGCAGTTCTTC.